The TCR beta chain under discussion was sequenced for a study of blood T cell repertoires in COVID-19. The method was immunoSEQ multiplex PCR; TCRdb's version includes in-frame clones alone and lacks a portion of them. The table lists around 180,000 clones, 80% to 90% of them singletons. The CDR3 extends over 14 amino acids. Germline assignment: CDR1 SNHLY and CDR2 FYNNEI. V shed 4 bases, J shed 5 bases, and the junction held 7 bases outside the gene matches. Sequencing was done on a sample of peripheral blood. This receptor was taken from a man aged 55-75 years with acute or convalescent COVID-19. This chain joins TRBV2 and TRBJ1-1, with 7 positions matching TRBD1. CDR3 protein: CASSVQQGRTEAFF. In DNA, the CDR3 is TGTGCCAGCAGTGTCCAACAGGGGAGGACTGAAGCTTTCTTT.